The 15 T cell receptor beta chains listed next were all sequenced from one sample in a study of shared clonotypes between healthy human individuals. TCRdb keeps only in-frame clones here, not all; method: immunoSEQ multiplex PCR. The repertoire consists of approximately 2.4 million clones, with around 95% occurring once and the leading ten covering around 0.13%. Input material: naive CD4+ T cells sorted from blood. Subset noted: CD45RA+ positively selected. All receptors come from a man in his late teens or twenties in good health.

This chain's CDR3 is CASSQTGPGEKLFF. The CDR3 coding sequence is TGTGCCAGCAGCCAGACAGGACCGGGAGAAAAACTGTTTTTT. V gene TRBV7-9 combines with J gene TRBJ1-4, with a possible D match to TRBD1 (6 bases). V lost 5 bases and J 8 bases, leaving 15 bases between the germline ends. CDR1 and CDR2 (germline): SEHNR, FQNEAQ (reference sequence). The CDR3 is 14 amino acids.

Note on this clone: Other DNA sequences within the sample encode an identical CDR3. This CDR3 is CASSPQGDEQYF. The CDR3 DNA follows: TGTGCCAGCTCACCACAGGGTGACGAGCAGTACTTC. The chain employs TRBV18 and TRBJ2-7; no firm D call. There are 12 residues in the CDR3. Trimming removed 1 base from V and 5 bases from J, with 6 bases in between. Germline CDR1 and CDR2: KGHSH and LQKENI.

For this clone: At the DNA level, this CDR3 is encoded by other sequences in the same sample as well. V is TRBV9 and J is TRBJ2-3, with D maybe TRBD2 (5 bases). This CDR3 is 14 amino acids long. Trimming left V 2 bases short and J 0 bases short, with 7 bases between. Germline values: CDR1 SGDLS, CDR2 YYNGEE. CDR3 sequence (DNA): TGTGCCAGCAGCGTCAGCGGTAGCACAGATACGCAGTATTTT. This codes for CASSVSGSTDTQYF.

The CDR3 bases are TGTGCCATCAGTGAGTCGACAGGGATCTATGGCTACACCTTC. It is translated as CAISESTGIYGYTF. V and J are TRBV10-3 and TRBJ1-2, with TRBD1 matching 7 bases. V was pared by 0 bases and J by 4 bases, with 2 bases of the junction left unmatched. This CDR3 comprises 14 residues. CDR1 is ENHRY, CDR2 SYGVKD, per germline.

The chain joins TRBV29-1 to TRBJ2-1; D is undetermined. V was clipped by 2 bases and J by 11 bases, with 13 bases between them. CDR3 length: 12 residues. Germline V gene lookup returns CDR1 SQVTM and CDR2 ANQGSEA. CDR3: CSVENTGEKQFF. CDR3 nucleotides: TGCAGCGTTGAAAACACCGGCGAAAAGCAGTTCTTC.

V is TRBV6-1 and J is TRBJ2-2; a weak D match, TRBD1 (5 bases). CDR1 and CDR2 (germline): MNHNS, SASEGT. The CDR3 contains 16 residues. Trimming removed 2 bases from V and 6 bases from J, with 16 bases in between. For the CDR3, the DNA is TGTGCCAGCAGTGAACTCAACCCCAGGGTAGCCGGGGAGCTGTTTTTT. It specifies CASSELNPRVAGELFF.

The chain carries TRBV27 and TRBJ1-2, with D tentatively TRBD1 (6 bases). Germline values: CDR1 MNHEY, CDR2 SMNVEV (reference sequence). Deletions cut 2 bases from V and 4 bases from J, with 17 bases between. The CDR3 runs to 16 residues. The CDR3 here is CASSLIPRTEVYGYTF. CDR3 bases: TGTGCCAGCAGTTTAATACCAAGGACAGAAGTCTATGGCTACACCTTC.

The chain carries TRBV5-4 and TRBJ2-7, with 7 bases identical to TRBD2. V gave up 4 bases and J gave up 0 bases; unmatched junction bases: 7. The CDR3 sequence is 15 residues long. Germline lookup yields CDR1 SGHNT and CDR2 YYREEE (reference sequence). CDR3 nucleotide sequence: TGTGCCAGCAGCCCCGACGGGGGGTCCTCCTACGAGCAGTACTTC. It specifies CASSPDGGSSYEQYF.

The DNA for the CDR3 is TGTGCCACCCGGACGGATTTCTATAGCAATCAGCCCCAGCATTTT. This encodes CATRTDFYSNQPQHF. The chain couples TRBV6-1 to TRBJ1-5; D is ambiguous. V lost 10 bases and J lost 0, with 16 bases in between. CDR1 and CDR2 from the germline V gene are MNHNS and SASEGT. This CDR3 spans 15 amino acids.

This chain connects TRBV5-1 to TRBJ2-3; D might be TRBD2 (5 bases). Trimming pared 0 bases from V and 4 bases from J, leaving 9 bases between. CDR3 length equals 14 residues. The germline gives CDR1 SGHRS, CDR2 YFSETQ. The CDR3 spells CASSLGGEPDTQYF. Written as DNA, the CDR3 is TGCGCCAGCAGCTTGGGTGGGGAGCCAGATACGCAGTATTTT. The variable domain in full, completed from reference TRBV5-1 and TRBJ2-3, reads KAGVTQTPRYLIKTRGQQVTLSCSPISGHRSVSWYQQTPGQGLQFLFEYFSETQRNKGNFPGRFSGRQFSNSRSEMNVSTLELGDSALYLCASSLGGEPDTQYFGPGTRLTVL.

To note about this clone: At the DNA level, this CDR3 is encoded by other sequences in the same sample as well. The CDR3 DNA follows: TGCGCCAGCAGCCCGGGACAGGGGGCTAGTGGCTACACCTTC. It codes for CASSPGQGASGYTF. This rearrangement joins TRBV5-1 to TRBJ1-2; 12 nucleotides agree with TRBD1. After removal of 4 bases from V and 7 bases from J, the junction contained 5 bases not matched to a gene. The V gene's germline CDR1 is SGHRS and CDR2 YFSETQ. The CDR3 is made up of 14 amino acids.

In nucleotides, the CDR3 is TGTGCCAGCAGCTTAGTCTTGGGGAATTCACCCCTCCACTTT. Translation gives CASSLVLGNSPLHF. The chain has TRBV11-2 and TRBJ1-6; D remains unclear. The CDR3 totals 14 residues. Germline V gives CDR1 SGHAT, CDR2 FQNNGV. Trimming left V 1 base short and J 7 bases short, with 8 bases between.

This clone has only a few counts. This sequence joins TRBV5-4 and TRBJ2-3; 7 bases match TRBD2. This CDR3 is 14 amino acids long. Germline V CDR1 and CDR2: SGHNT, YYREEE (reference sequence). V shed 7 bases and J 1 base; nucleotides not matched to a gene: 6. The CDR3 nucleotides read TGTGCCAGCGGCCCCCGGGGGGGCACAGATACGCAGTATTTT. Its protein product is CASGPRGGTDTQYF.

J is TRBJ1-1 and V is TRBV7-9, with D uncertain. Germline CDR1 is SEHNR and CDR2 is FQNEAQ (reference sequence). The CDR3 is 14 residues long. V dropped 1 base and J dropped 1 base, with 7 bases sitting between them. DNA of the CDR3: TGTGCCAGCAGCTTAGATGCGGCGAACACTGAAGCTTTCTTT. As protein: CASSLDAANTEAFF.

The V gene is TRBV5-1, the J gene TRBJ2-2, with 14 bases fitting TRBD2. This CDR3 is 19 amino acids long. J gave up 4 bases and V 0 bases, and 8 bases lay outside the gene matches. Germline V gene data show CDR1 as SGHRS and CDR2 as YFSETQ. DNA for the CDR3: TGCGCCAGCAGCTTGGCCCCGACAGGGACTAGCGGGAGCACCGGGGAGCTGTTTTTT. Protein: CASSLAPTGTSGSTGELFF.